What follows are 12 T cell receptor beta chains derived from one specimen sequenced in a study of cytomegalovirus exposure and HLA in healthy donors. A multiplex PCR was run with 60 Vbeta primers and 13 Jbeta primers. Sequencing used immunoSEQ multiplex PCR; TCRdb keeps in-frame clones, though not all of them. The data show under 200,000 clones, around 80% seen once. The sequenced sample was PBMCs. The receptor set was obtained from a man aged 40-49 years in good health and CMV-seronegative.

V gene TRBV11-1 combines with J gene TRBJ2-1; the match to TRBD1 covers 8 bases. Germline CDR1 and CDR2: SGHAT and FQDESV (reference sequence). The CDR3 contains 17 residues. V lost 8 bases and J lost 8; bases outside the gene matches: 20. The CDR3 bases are TGTGCCAGCTTACGGGGTCGTGCAGGGGGCCATCCCGATGAGCAGTTCTTC. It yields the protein CASLRGRAGGHPDEQFF.

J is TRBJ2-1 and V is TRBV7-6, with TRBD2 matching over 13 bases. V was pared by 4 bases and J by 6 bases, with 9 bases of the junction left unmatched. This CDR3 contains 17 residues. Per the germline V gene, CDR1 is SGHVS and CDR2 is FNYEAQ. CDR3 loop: CASSSLRLAGGSNEQFF. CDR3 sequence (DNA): TGTGCCAGCAGCTCCCTTCGACTAGCGGGAGGAAGCAATGAGCAGTTCTTC.

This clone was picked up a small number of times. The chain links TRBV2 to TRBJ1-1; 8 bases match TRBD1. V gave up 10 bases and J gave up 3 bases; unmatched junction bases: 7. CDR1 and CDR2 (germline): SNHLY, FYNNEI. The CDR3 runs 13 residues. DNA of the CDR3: TGTGCCACCCAGGGGGCTAGGGACACTGAAGCTTTCTTT. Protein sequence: CATQGARDTEAFF.

CDR3 nucleotide sequence: TGTGCCAGCAGCCCGAACGGGAGGGTTTCGGGGGAGCAGTACTTC. Translated: CASSPNGRVSGEQYF. V gene TRBV6-1 combines with J gene TRBJ2-5, with 8 nucleotides matching TRBD2. Germline V gene data show CDR1 as MNHNS and CDR2 as SASEGT. Losses at the gene ends were 6 bases for V and 11 bases for J; bases not matched to a gene: 17. The CDR3 has 15 amino acids.

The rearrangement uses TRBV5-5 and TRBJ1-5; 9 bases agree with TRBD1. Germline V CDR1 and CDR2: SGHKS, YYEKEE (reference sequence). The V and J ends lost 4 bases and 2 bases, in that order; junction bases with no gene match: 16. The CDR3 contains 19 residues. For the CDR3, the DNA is TGTGCCAGCAGCCGATTGTCCCGGGACAGGGTAGTTGGCAATCAGCCCCAGCATTTT. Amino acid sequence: CASSRLSRDRVVGNQPQHF.

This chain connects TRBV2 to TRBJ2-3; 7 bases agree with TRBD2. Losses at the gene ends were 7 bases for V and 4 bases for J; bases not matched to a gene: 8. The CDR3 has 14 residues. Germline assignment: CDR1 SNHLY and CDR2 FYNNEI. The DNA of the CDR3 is TGTGCCAGCAAGTCTAGCGGAGATGCAGATACGCAGTATTTT. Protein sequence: CASKSSGDADTQYF.

As DNA, the CDR3 is TGTGCCAGCAGCTATAGGGCTAGCGGGAGGGCGCAGGAGACCCAGTACTTC. Its protein product is CASSYRASGRAQETQYF. The chain carries TRBV7-8 and TRBJ2-5; TRBD2 aligns across 12 bases. V lost 4 bases and J lost 5; bases outside the gene matches: 11. The V gene's germline CDR1 is SGHVS and CDR2 FQNEAQ. This CDR3 comprises 17 residues.

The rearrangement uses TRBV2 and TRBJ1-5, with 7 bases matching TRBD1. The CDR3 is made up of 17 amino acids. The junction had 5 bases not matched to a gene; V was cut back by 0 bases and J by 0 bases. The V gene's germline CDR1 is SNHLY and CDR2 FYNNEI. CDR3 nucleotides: TGTGCCAGCAGTGAAGCGGGCAGGGGGTATAGCAATCAGCCCCAGCATTTT. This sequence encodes CASSEAGRGYSNQPQHF.

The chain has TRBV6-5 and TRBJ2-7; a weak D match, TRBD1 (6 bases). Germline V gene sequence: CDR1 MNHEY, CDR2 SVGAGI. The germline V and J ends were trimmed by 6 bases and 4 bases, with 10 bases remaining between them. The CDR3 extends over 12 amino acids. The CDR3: CASRDSKYEQYF. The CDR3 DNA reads TGTGCCAGCAGGGACAGTAAATACGAGCAGTACTTC.

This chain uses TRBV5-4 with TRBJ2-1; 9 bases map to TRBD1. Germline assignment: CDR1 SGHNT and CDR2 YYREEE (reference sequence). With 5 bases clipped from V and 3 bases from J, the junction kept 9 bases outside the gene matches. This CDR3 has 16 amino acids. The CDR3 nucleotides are TGTGCCAGCAGGAGGGGACAGGGCGGGGGCTACAATGAGCAGTTCTTC. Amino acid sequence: CASRRGQGGGYNEQFF.

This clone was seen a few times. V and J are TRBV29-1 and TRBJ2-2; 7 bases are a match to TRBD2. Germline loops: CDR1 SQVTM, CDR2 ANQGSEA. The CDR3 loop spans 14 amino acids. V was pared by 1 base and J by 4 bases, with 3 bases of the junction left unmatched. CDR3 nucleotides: TGCAGCGTTGAAGGTTCGGGGGGCACCGGGGAGCTGTTTTTT. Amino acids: CSVEGSGGTGELFF.

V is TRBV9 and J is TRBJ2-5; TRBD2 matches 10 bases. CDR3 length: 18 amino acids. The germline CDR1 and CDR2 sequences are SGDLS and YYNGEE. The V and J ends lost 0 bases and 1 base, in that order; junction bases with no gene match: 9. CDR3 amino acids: CASSVASGSLGAQETQYF. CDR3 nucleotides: TGTGCCAGCAGCGTAGCTAGCGGGAGCTTAGGAGCCCAAGAGACCCAGTACTTC. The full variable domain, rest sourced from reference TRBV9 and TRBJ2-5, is DSGVTQTPKHLITATGQRVTLRCSPRSGDLSVYWYQQSLDQGLQFLIQYYNGEERAKGNILERFSAQQFPDLHSELNLSSLELGDSALYFCASSVASGSLGAQETQYFGPGTRLLVL.